This T cell receptor beta chain was retrieved from a study of shared clonotypes between healthy human individuals. Overall study results and limits: Generation of non-shared clonotypes was less probable than generation of clonotypes shared by all four donors.

Measured with immunoSEQ multiplex PCR; TCRdb has only the in-frame clones, and not every one. The table has approximately 88,000 clones, 68% seen once. About this clone: Its antigen is still unknown.

CD45RO+ cells plus CCR7-negative CD45RA+ TemRA cells formed CD8 memory. The material sequenced was memory CD8+ T cells sorted from blood. Subset reported: CD45RO+ cells pooled with CCR7-negative TemRA cells. The origin of this receptor is a man aged 30 to 39 in good health.

The CDR3 bases are TGTGCCAGCCTTAGTTTAAGAAGCTCCTACAATGAGCAGTTCTTC. It translates to CASLSLRSSYNEQFF. This rearrangement joins TRBV7-9 to TRBJ2-1; D unresolved. Per germline, CDR1 SEHNR and CDR2 FQNEAQ (reference sequence). The CDR3 has 15 amino acids. The germline V and J ends were trimmed by 8 bases and 0 bases, with 14 bases remaining between them.